The 6 T cell receptor beta chains listed next were all sequenced from one sample in a study of blood T cell repertoires in COVID-19. Assay: immunoSEQ multiplex PCR; the TCRdb copy retains only in-frame clones and omits some. The sample lists roughly 150,000 clones; about 83% were seen once. The specimen was peripheral blood. These receptors were taken from a man in his sixties or seventies who had recovered from COVID-19.

The chain combines TRBV5-6 with TRBJ1-4, with 8 bases identical to TRBD1. This CDR3 comprises 14 residues. Germline CDR1 is SGHDT and CDR2 is YYEEEE. Losses at the gene ends were 4 bases for V and 4 bases for J; bases not matched to a gene: 3. This chain's CDR3 is CASSLGTGNEKLFF. The CDR3 nucleotides are TGTGCCAGCAGCCTCGGGACAGGTAATGAAAAACTGTTTTTT.

CDR3 bases: TGTGCCAGCAGTCGAACCGGGACAGTCTATAATTCACCCCTCCACTTT. Translated, it gives CASSRTGTVYNSPLHF. The J gene is TRBJ1-6, the V gene TRBV6-6; TRBD1 matches at 7 bases. The CDR3 runs to 16 residues. Germline CDR1 reads MNHNY; CDR2 reads SVGAGI (reference sequence). Trimming took 5 bases from V and 3 from J; bases not matched to a gene: 7.

The V call is TRBV7-9, the J call TRBJ2-3; 9 bases match TRBD2. Germline V gene data show CDR1 as SEHNR and CDR2 as FQNEAQ (reference sequence). V dropped 11 bases and J dropped 2; count of bases not matched to a gene: 8. This CDR3 is 14 amino acids long. The CDR3 protein is CAGVLAGITDTQYF. The CDR3 coding sequence is TGTGCCGGCGTCCTAGCGGGGATCACAGATACGCAGTATTTT.

V and J are TRBV7-8 and TRBJ2-7, with 8 bases fitting TRBD1. The germline CDR1 and CDR2 sequences are SGHVS and FQNEAQ. The J segment lost 4 bases and the V segment lost 5 bases, leaving 10 bases of the junction unmatched. The length of the CDR3 is 15 residues. The CDR3 DNA reads as TGTGCCAGCAGCCTTGTGGGGCAGGGGGCTTACGAGCAGTACTTC. It encodes CASSLVGQGAYEQYF.

This clone was counted only a few times. The chain employs TRBV3-1 (or the pseudogene TRBV3-2) and TRBJ2-1, with 9 positions matching TRBD2. The germline V gene encodes CDR1 LGHDT and CDR2 YNNKEL (reference sequence). J gave up 5 bases and V 4 bases, and 6 bases lay outside the gene matches. The CDR3 is made up of 15 amino acids. This CDR3 is CASSPPGLAHNEQFF. CDR3 sequence (DNA): TGTGCCAGCAGCCCTCCGGGACTAGCACACAATGAGCAGTTCTTC.

With respect to this clone: Other DNA sequences from this sample encode an identical CDR3 as well. This chain uses TRBV29-1 with TRBJ1-4; 7 bases are shared with TRBD1. CDR1 and CDR2 (germline): SQVTM, ANQGSEA. The CDR3 loop spans 13 amino acids. J was trimmed by 7 bases and V by 1 base; bases with no gene match: 3. As DNA, the CDR3 is TGCAGCGTTGAAGGACAGGGTGGTGAAAAACTGTTTTTT. Encoded protein: CSVEGQGGEKLFF. Drawing the rest from reference TRBV29-1 and TRBJ1-4, the complete variable domain is SAVISQKPSRDICQRGTSLTIQCQVDSQVTMMFWYRQQPGQSLTLIATANQGSEATYESGFVIDKFPISRPNLTFSTLTVSNMSPEDSSIYLCSVEGQGGEKLFFGSGTQLSVL.